A single sample is the source of the 22 T cell receptor beta chains below, sequenced in a study of tumor-infiltrating lymphocytes in primary liver carcinoma (dated by TCRdb to the late 2010s). Total RNA and DNA were co-extracted without cell sorting from 20-30 mg of bulk tissue using the AllPrep DNA/RNA mini kit. The data were produced on an Illumina HiSeq 2500. TCRbeta-specific cDNA was reverse-transcribed from 500 ng total RNA using a constant-region primer and ProtoScript II reverse transcriptase. Construction of the TCRbeta libraries relied on three nested rounds of multiplex PCR, following a slightly modified ARM-PCR procedure. Multiplex TRBV1-TRBV30 forward primers and a Cbeta reverse primer were used in the first two PCR rounds, each of which was run for 9 to 11 cycles. TCRdb trimmed the raw reads at Q25, called clones with MiXCR and kept productive beta chains. Each CDR3 protein appears once, grouped with its most common genes and DNA. In all, the sample holds about 110,000 distinct CDR3 sequences, and around 62% of those were seen once. The ten largest clones capture 9.3% of the sample.

The sequenced sample was liver tumor tissue from sampling region 1. The meaning of the sample's cell subset or site label: tumor region T1, superior pole. The receptors stem from a woman aged 60-75 years with primary liver carcinoma and hepatitis B virus infection.

As concerns this clonotype: Mismatch with germline at one junction end may stem from a read error. The rearrangement uses TRBV7-9 and TRBJ2-1, with 9 bases aligning to TRBD1. Germline V lookup: CDR1 SEHNR, CDR2 FQNEAQ (reference sequence). The CDR3 is 15 amino acids. Written as DNA, the CDR3 is TGTGCCAGCAGCTTCGACAGGGGGAGAGTGAATGAGCTGTTCTTC. It specifies CASSFDRGRVNELFF.

Points on this clonotype: Possible read error: a much larger clone is one base away. As DNA, the CDR3 is TGTGCCAGCAGCATCGGACAGGGCACAGATATGCAGTATTTT. Translating gives CASSIGQGTDMQYF. The chain couples TRBV28 to TRBJ2-3, with 8 bases identical to TRBD1. Germline V CDR1 and CDR2: MDHEN, SYDVKM. This CDR3 region has 14 residues.

V gene TRBV20-1 combines with J gene TRBJ2-2, with TRBD2 matching over 8 bases. Germline CDR1 and CDR2: DFQATT and SNEGSKA (reference sequence). V lost 3 bases to trimming and J lost 1 base; unmatched junction nucleotides: 1. The CDR3 runs 14 residues. The CDR3 sequence is CSARAGGNTGELFF. The CDR3 coding sequence is TGCAGTGCTAGGGCGGGAGGGAACACCGGGGAGCTGTTTTTT.

Sample share makes this clonotype medium-sized (0.01 to 0.1%). The chain combines TRBV11-3 with TRBJ2-1; no firm D call. V was cut by 0 bases and J by 7 bases, with 4 bases left in between. Germline assignment: CDR1 SGHNT and CDR2 YENEEA. CDR3 size: 12 residues. The CDR3 sequence: CASSLEGNEQFF. The CDR3 DNA follows: TGTGCCAGCAGCTTAGAAGGGAATGAGCAGTTCTTC.

This clonotype was seen many times. V usage is TRBV29-1 and J usage is TRBJ2-5; 11 bases match TRBD2. V lost 7 bases, J lost 5 bases, and 6 bases stayed unmatched. CDR1 is SQVTM and CDR2 is ANQGSEA in the germline V gene. The length of the CDR3 is 13 residues. DNA of the CDR3: TGCAGCGCGTTAGCGGGAGGGGAGGAGACCCAGTACTTC. Translation gives CSALAGGEETQYF. The complete variable domain, with remaining parts taken from reference TRBV29-1 and TRBJ2-5, reads SAVISQKPSRDICQRGTSLTIQCQVDSQVTMMFWYRQQPGQSLTLIATANQGSEATYESGFVIDKFPISRPNLTFSTLTVSNMSPEDSSIYLCSALAGGEETQYFGPGTRLLVL.

J is TRBJ2-6 and V is TRBV12-3 or TRBV12-4; TRBD1 or TRBD2 may be the D gene (6 bases each). Between the trimmed V and J ends, which lost 9 bases and 1 base, there was a span of 19 bases. The CDR3 runs 17 residues. The chain's CDR3 is CARSTRQGGSGANVLTF. CDR3 in DNA: TGTGCCAGAAGTACCCGACAAGGGGGGTCTGGGGCCAACGTCCTGACTTTC.

V usage is TRBV4-2 and J usage is TRBJ2-2, with D hard to call. CDR3 length: 16 amino acids. Germline V CDR1 and CDR2: LGHNA, YNFKEQ. CDR3 loop: CTTQHASGDPMRELFF. Written as DNA, the CDR3 is TGTACCACCCAACACGCCTCCGGAGATCCCATGAGGGAGCTGTTTTTT.

In this sample, this clonotype turned up many times. The chain has TRBV12-5 and TRBJ2-2, with D possibly matching TRBD2 (5 bases). Germline lookup yields CDR1 LGHNT and CDR2 FRNRAP. Between the trimmed V and J ends, which lost 6 bases and 7 bases, there was a span of 12 bases. The CDR3 extends over 13 amino acids. The CDR3 sequence is CASGRGLDGELFF. For the CDR3, the DNA is TGTGCTAGTGGCCGAGGGTTAGACGGGGAGCTGTTTTTT.

The V gene is TRBV6-1, the J gene TRBJ2-2; the D call may be TRBD1 or TRBD2 (5 bases each). This CDR3 comprises 17 residues. The V gene lost 3 bases and the J gene lost 0 bases, with 14 bases spanning the gap. Germline V lookup: CDR1 MNHNS, CDR2 SASEGT. In DNA, the CDR3 is TGTGCCAGCAGTGAGGGGTGGGGACCCACGAACACCGGGGAGCTGTTTTTT. This codes for CASSEGWGPTNTGELFF.

V is TRBV11-3 and J is TRBJ2-3; TRBD2 matches 11 bases. The trim removed 9 bases at V and 6 bases at J, leaving 23 bases unmatched. Germline V gives CDR1 SGHNT, CDR2 YENEEA. The CDR3 loop spans 19 amino acids. CDR3 protein: CASSPGTSGLIFQRDTQYF. CDR3 nucleotides: TGTGCCAGTAGCCCCGGGACTAGCGGATTAATATTCCAACGTGATACGCAGTATTTT.

This chain uses TRBV11-2 with TRBJ2-5; TRBD2 matches at 14 bases. The V gene end was trimmed by 5 bases and the J gene end by 4 bases; junction bases not matched to a gene: 3. The CDR3 runs 15 residues. The germline V gene encodes CDR1 SGHAT and CDR2 FQNNGV. CDR3 bases: TGTGCCAGCAGCCCGGGACTAGCGGGAGTAGAGACCCAGTACTTC. It translates to CASSPGLAGVETQYF.

J is TRBJ2-3 and V is TRBV11-2; D is uncertain. The end of the DNA fits TRBJ1-5 better, so the J call may be wrong. Germline loops: CDR1 SGHAT, CDR2 FQNNGV. This CDR3 comprises 16 residues. The CDR3 DNA reads as TGTGCCAGCAGCCCCGTAGCGGGAGTGAGCACACATACGCAGCATTTT. Protein: CASSPVAGVSTHTQHF.

Note on this clonotype: A much larger clone differs from this one at a single base, so this may be a read error. The J gene is TRBJ1-5, the V gene TRBV6-6; maybe TRBD1 (5 bases). Per germline, CDR1 MNHNY and CDR2 SVGAGI (reference sequence). The CDR3 runs 17 residues. CDR3 nucleotide sequence: TGTACCAGCTGGGTCGACAGCGCAACTTCAATAAATCAGCCCCAGCATTTT. Amino acids: CTSWVDSATSINQPQHF.

About this clonotype: A much more abundant neighbour one base away suggests this may be a read error. The CDR3 carries no conserved terminal phenylalanine or tryptophan, so it likely arises from a read error. The limits of the CDR3 on the DNA are not certain, so only TCRdb's listed CDR3 is given. The chain employs TRBV11-2 and TRBJ1-1. Per the germline V gene, CDR1 is SGHAT and CDR2 is FQNNGV. The CDR3 is 15 amino acids in total, end residues counted. The CDR3 reads CASSRELGGNTEASS.

Concerning this clonotype itself: The final CDR3 position lacks the conserved phenylalanine or tryptophan, pointing to a likely read error. This chain connects TRBV11-2 to TRBJ2-3; 7 bases line up with TRBD1. The length of the CDR3 is 16 residues. J lost 2 bases, V lost 3 bases, and 8 bases had no gene match. The germline V gene encodes CDR1 SGHAT and CDR2 FQNNGV. The CDR3 DNA reads as TGTGCCAGCAGCTTGCAGACAGGGTCCTTCACAGATACGCAGTATTAT. Residues: CASSLQTGSFTDTQYY.

Points on this clonotype: The junction departs from the called germline gene at one end, perhaps through a read error. The chain couples TRBV4-1 to TRBJ2-7, with TRBD2 matching over 9 bases. Per germline, CDR1 MGHRA and CDR2 YSYEKL. The CDR3 runs to 15 residues. The CDR3 coding sequence is TGCGCTAGCAGCCATGTTACTGGCGGGAGGGCCTGGCAGTACTTC. Translation gives CASSHVTGGRAWQYF.

A remark on this clonotype: No conserved phenylalanine or tryptophan ends this CDR3, so it is likely a read error. This chain connects TRBV11-2 to TRBJ2-5; D is ambiguous. Germline lookup yields CDR1 SGHAT and CDR2 FQNNGV. The CDR3 runs 11 residues. Trimming removed 5 bases from V and 4 bases from J, with 5 bases in between. The CDR3: CASSIAETQYL. The CDR3 DNA is TGTGCCAGCAGCATAGCAGAGACCCAGTACTTG.

About this clonotype itself: Here the CDR3 omits its conserved ending phenylalanine or tryptophan, so a read error is the likely source. V is TRBV5-8 and J is TRBJ2-7; D ambiguous. V lost 4 bases and J lost 2, with 19 bases in between. CDR1 and CDR2 (germline): SGHTS, YDEGEE. The CDR3 covers 16 residues. The chain's CDR3 is CASSRYTTDPPYEQYS. As DNA, the CDR3 is TGTGCCAGCAGCCGTTACACCACCGACCCGCCCTACGAGCAGTACTCC.

About this clonotype itself: A much bigger clone sits one base away, suggesting this may be a read error. This chain joins TRBV11-3 and TRBJ2-5; 11 bases are shared with TRBD1. Germline lookup yields CDR1 SGHNT and CDR2 YENEEA. The CDR3 length is 16 residues. CDR3 sequence (DNA): TGTGCCAGCATCTTAGCTCGGACAGGGGGCTTCGAGACCCAGTACTTC. This translates into CASILARTGGFETQYF.

This clonotype has a handful of counts. It may be a read error: a sequence one base away is much more abundant. The chain links TRBV29-1 to TRBJ2-4, with D perhaps TRBD2 (6 bases). The CDR3 runs 12 residues. CDR1 is SQVTM, CDR2 ANQGSEA, per germline. This chain's CDR3 is CSVGGGDDIQHF. Here the CDR3 DNA reads TGCAGCGTTGGCGGAGGGGATGACATTCAGCACTTC.

With respect to this clonotype: This sequence may be a read error, since a much larger clone differs from it by one base. V and J are TRBV5-1 and TRBJ2-1, with D possibly being TRBD1 (6 bases). Looked up from germline, CDR1 is SGHRS and CDR2 is YFSETQ. This CDR3 comprises 14 residues. CDR3: CAISPWTDYNEQFF. CDR3 DNA: TGCGCCATCAGCCCTTGGACAGATTACAATGAGCAGTTCTTC.

On this clonotype: Compared with germline, one end of the junction differs, possibly owing to a read error. The chain links TRBV28 to TRBJ1-2; 8 nucleotides match TRBD1. This CDR3 has 19 amino acids. The germline CDR1 and CDR2 sequences are MDHEN and SYDVKM. CDR3: CASSPVPGGAAFGVYGYTF. The CDR3 DNA is TGTGCCAGCAGTCCCGTCCCAGGGGGCGCCGCGTTTGGGGTCTATGGTTACACCTTC.